This T cell receptor (beta chain) is from a study of neurological immune-mediated disorders. This clonotype was counted ten times or more. TCRdb processed the 5' RACE reads anew with MiXCR; each CDR3 protein has one entry. In the table there are under 40,000 distinct CDR3 sequences, about 13% of which are singletons. CDR1 and CDR2 (germline): ENHRY, SYGVKD. V was cut by 8 bases and J by 5 bases, with 15 bases left in between. CDR3 length: 13 amino acids. Time point described: longitudinal time-point 2. The chain joins TRBV10-3 to TRBJ1-1, with a tentative D call TRBD1 (5 bases). The sequenced sample consisted of PBMCs. The receptor's source is a woman aged 40 to 49 in good health. The CDR3 DNA reads TGTGCCATCGCGGGCCAGGGTGGGACTGAAGCTTTCTTT. It codes for CAIAGQGGTEAFF.